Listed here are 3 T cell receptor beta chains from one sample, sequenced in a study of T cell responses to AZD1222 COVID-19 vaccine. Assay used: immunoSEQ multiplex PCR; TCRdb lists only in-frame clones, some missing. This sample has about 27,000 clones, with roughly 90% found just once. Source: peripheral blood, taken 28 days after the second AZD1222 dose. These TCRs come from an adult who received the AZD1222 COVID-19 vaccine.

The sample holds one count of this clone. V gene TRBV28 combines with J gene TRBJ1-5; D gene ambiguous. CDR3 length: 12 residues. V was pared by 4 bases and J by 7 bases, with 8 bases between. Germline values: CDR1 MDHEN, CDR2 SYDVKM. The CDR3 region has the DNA TGTGCCAGCAGTTCCCCCGGGCAGCCCCAGCATTTT. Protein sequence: CASSSPGQPQHF. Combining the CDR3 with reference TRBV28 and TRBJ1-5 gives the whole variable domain DVKVTQSSRYLVKRTGEKVFLECVQDMDHENMFWYRQDPGLGLRLIYFSYDVKMKEKGDIPEGYSVSREKKERFSLILESASTNQTSMYLCASSSPGQPQHFGDGTRLSIL.

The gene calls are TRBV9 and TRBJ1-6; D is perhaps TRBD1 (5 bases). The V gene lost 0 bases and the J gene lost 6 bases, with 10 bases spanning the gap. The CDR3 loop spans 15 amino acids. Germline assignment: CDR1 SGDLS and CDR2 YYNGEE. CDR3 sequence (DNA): TGTGCCAGCAGCGTAGATGAAGGGGTTAATTCACCCCTCCACTTT. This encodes CASSVDEGVNSPLHF.

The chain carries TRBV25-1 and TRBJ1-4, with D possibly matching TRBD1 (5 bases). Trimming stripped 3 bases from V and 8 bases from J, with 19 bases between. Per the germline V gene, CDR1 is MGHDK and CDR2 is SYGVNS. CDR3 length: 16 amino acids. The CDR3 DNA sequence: TGTGCCAGCAGTGACCTAACGGATGCTCGGGACGAAAAACTGTTTTTT. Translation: CASSDLTDARDEKLFF.